This TCR beta chain was documented in a study of OX40 agonist ivuxolimab in advanced cancers. The study's findings and limits: Among T cells, CD8+ cells averaged more expanded clones than CD4+ cells.

The method was immunoSEQ multiplex PCR; TCRdb's version includes in-frame clones alone and lacks a portion of them. The sample lists about 93,000 clones; approximately 94% were seen once. Trimming cost V 4 bases and J 4 bases, with 10 bases left between them. Germline assignment: CDR1 MNHNS and CDR2 SASEGT. The CDR3 extends over 14 amino acids. Comment on this clone: Its antigen is not known.

This clonotype was sampled from an adult with an advanced solid tumor such as melanoma, head and neck, liver or kidney cancer. The genes are TRBV6-1 and TRBJ2-2; D is unresolved. Specimen: CD4+ or CD8+ T cells sorted from blood, collected in a trial of the OX40 agonist ivuxolimab. CDR3 region: CASSGRVSTGELFF. The CDR3, as DNA: TGTGCCAGCAGTGGAAGGGTTAGCACCGGGGAGCTGTTTTTT.